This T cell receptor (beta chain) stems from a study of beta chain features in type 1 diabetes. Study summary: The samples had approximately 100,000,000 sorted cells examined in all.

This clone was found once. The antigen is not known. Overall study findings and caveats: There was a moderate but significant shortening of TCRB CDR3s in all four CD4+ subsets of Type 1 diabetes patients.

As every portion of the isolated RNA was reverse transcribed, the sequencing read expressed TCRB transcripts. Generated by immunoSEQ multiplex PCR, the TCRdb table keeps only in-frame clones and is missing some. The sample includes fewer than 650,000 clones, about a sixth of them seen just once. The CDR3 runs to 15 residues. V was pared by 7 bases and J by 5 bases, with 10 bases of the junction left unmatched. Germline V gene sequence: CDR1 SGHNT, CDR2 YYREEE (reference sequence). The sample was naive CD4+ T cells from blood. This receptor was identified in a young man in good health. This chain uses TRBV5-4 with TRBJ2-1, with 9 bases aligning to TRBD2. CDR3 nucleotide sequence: TGTGCCAGCCTCCCCGAGCGGGGGGTTAACAATGAGCAGTTCTTC. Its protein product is CASLPERGVNNEQFF.